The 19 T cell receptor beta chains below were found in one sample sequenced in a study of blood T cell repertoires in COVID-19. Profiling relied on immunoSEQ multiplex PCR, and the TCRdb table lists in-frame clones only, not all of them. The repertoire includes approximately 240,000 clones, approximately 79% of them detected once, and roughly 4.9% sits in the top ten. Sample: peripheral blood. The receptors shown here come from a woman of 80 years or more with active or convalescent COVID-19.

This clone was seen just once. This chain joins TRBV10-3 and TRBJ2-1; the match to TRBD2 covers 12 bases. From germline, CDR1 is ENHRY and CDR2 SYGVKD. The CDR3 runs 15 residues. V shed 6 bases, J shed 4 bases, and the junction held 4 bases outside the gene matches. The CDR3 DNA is TGTGCCATCAGCCCAGGACTAGCGGGATACAATGAGCAGTTCTTC. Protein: CAISPGLAGYNEQFF.

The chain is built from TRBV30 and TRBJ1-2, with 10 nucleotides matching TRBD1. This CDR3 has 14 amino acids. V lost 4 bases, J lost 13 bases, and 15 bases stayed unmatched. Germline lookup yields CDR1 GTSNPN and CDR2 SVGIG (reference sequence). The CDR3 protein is CAWTKGQGFNGATF. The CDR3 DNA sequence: TGTGCCTGGACTAAGGGACAGGGGTTCAATGGGGCCACCTTC.

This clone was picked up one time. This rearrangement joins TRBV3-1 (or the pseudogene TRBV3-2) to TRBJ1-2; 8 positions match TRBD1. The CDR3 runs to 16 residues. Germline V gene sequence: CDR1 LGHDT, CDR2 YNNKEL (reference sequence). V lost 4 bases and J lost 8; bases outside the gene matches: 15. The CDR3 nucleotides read TGTGCCAGCAGCCCCACTCTGGGGACAGGAAATTCCGGCTACACCTTC. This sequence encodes CASSPTLGTGNSGYTF.

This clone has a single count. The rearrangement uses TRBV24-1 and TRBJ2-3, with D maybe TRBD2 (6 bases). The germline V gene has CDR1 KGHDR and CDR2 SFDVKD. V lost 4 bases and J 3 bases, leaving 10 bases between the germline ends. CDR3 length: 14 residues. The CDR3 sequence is CATSEPGRTDTQYF. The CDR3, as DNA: TGTGCCACCAGTGAACCGGGGAGGACAGATACGCAGTATTTT.

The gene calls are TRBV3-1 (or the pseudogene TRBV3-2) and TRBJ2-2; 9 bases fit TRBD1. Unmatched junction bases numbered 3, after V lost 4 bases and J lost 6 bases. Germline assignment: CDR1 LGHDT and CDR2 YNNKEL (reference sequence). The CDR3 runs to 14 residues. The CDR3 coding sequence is TGTGCCAGCAGCCTGCGACAGGGGGCCGGGGAGCTGTTTTTT. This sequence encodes CASSLRQGAGELFF.

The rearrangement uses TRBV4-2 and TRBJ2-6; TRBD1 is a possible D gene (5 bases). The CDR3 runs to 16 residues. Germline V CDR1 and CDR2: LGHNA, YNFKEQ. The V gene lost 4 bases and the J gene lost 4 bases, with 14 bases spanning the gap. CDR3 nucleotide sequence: TGTGCCAGCAGCCCTCTACAGGTCGACGGGGCCAACGTCCTGACTTTC. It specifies CASSPLQVDGANVLTF.

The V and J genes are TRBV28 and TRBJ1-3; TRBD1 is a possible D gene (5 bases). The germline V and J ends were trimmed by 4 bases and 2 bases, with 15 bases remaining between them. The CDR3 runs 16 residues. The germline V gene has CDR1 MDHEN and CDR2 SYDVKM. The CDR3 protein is CASSSMTAEAGNTIYF. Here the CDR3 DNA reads TGTGCCAGCAGTTCGATGACAGCCGAGGCTGGAAACACCATATATTTT.

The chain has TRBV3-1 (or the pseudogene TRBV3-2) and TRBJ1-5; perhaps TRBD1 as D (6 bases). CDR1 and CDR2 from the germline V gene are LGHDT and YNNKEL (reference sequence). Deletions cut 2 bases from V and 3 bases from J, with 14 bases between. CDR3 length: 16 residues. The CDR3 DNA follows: TGTGCCAGCAGCCAATATCCGGGGGGCTCCAATCAGCCCCAGCATTTT. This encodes CASSQYPGGSNQPQHF.

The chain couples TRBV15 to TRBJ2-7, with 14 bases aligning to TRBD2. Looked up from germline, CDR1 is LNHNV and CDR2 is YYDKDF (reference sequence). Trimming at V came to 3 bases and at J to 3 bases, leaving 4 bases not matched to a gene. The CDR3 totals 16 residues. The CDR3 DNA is TGTGCCACCAGCAGGGGGGGACTAGCGGGGGTCTACGAGCAGTACTTC. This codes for CATSRGGLAGVYEQYF.

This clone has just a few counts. The CDR3 here is CASSQAQGQETQYF. The CDR3 bases are TGCGCCAGCAGCCAGGCGCAGGGTCAAGAGACCCAGTACTTC. The gene calls are TRBV5-1 and TRBJ2-5; D is perhaps TRBD1 (5 bases). Trimming stripped 4 bases from V and 2 bases from J, with 12 bases between. The CDR3 covers 14 residues. Germline CDR1 is SGHRS and CDR2 is YFSETQ.

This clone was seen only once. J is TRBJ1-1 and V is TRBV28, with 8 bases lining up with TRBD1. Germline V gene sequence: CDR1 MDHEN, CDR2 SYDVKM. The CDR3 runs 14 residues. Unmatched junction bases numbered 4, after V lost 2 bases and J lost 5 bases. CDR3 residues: CASSLIRQGTEAFF. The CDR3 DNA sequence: TGTGCCAGCAGTTTAATCCGACAGGGGACTGAAGCTTTCTTT.

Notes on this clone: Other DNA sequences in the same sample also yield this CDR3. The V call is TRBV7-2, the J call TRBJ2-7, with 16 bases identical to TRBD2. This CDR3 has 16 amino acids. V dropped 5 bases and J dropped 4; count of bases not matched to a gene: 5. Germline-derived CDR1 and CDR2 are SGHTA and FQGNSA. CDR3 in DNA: TGTGCCAGCAGCCTACTGGGACTAGCGGGAGGGTACGAGCAGTACTTC. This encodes CASSLLGLAGGYEQYF.

CDR3 in DNA: TGCGCCAGCAGCCCCGGGACAGCCCTCTCCTACGAGCAGTACTTC. Its protein is CASSPGTALSYEQYF. The V call is TRBV5-1, the J call TRBJ2-7; 7 nucleotides line up with TRBD1. This CDR3 is built from 15 residues. After removal of 4 bases from V and 0 bases from J, the junction contained 7 bases not matched to a gene. Looked up from germline, CDR1 is SGHRS and CDR2 is YFSETQ.

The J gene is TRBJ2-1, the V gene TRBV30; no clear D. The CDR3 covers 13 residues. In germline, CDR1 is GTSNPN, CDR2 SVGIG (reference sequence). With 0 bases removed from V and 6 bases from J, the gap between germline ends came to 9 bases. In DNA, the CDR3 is TGTGCCTGGAGTGTTATTAGTGGCAATGAGCAGTTCTTC. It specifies CAWSVISGNEQFF. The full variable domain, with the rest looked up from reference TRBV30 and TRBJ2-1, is SQTIHQWPATLVQPVGSPLSLECTVEGTSNPNLYWYRQAAGRGLQLLFYSVGIGQISSEVPQNLSASRPQDRQFILSSKKLLLSDSGFYLCAWSVISGNEQFFGPGTRLTVL.

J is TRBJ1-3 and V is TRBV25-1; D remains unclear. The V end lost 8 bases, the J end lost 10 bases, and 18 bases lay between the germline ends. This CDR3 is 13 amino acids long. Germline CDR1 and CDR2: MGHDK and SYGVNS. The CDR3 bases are TGTGCCAGCGTAGGACTGACCTCAAGAACCATATATTTT. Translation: CASVGLTSRTIYF.

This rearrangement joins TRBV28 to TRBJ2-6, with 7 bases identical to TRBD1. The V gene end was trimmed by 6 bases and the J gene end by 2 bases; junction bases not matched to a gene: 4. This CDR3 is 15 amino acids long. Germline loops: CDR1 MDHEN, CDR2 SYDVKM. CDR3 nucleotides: TGTGCCAGCAGCCAAGACAGGGCTGGGGCCAACGTCCTGACTTTC. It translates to CASSQDRAGANVLTF. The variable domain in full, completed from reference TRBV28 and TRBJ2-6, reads DVKVTQSSRYLVKRTGEKVFLECVQDMDHENMFWYRQDPGLGLRLIYFSYDVKMKEKGDIPEGYSVSREKKERFSLILESASTNQTSMYLCASSQDRAGANVLTFGAGSRLTVL.

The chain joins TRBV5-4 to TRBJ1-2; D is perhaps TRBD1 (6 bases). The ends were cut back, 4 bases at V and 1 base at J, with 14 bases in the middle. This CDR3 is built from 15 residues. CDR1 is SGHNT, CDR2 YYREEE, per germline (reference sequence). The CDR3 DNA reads TGTGCCAGCAGCCCGGGACACCGCGTTAACTATGGCTACACCTTC. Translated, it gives CASSPGHRVNYGYTF.

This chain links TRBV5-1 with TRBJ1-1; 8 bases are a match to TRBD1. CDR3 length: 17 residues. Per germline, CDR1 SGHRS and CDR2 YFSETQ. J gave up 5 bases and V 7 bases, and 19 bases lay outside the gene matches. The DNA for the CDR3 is TGCGCCAGCGCCTTAGGGGCAGGGGGCGCGAGAACGACTGAAGCTTTCTTT. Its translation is CASALGAGGARTTEAFF.

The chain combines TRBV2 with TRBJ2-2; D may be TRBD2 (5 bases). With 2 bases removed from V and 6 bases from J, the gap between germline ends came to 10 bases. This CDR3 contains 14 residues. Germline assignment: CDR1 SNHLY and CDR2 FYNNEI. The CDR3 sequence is CASSESGIAGELFF. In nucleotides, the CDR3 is TGTGCCAGCAGTGAATCCGGGATCGCCGGGGAGCTGTTTTTT.